The 9 T cell receptor beta chains below were found in one sample sequenced in a study of T-cell reconstitution after alpha-beta-depleted transplantation in children. Unique molecular identifiers were incorporated when the TCRbeta library was constructed. TCRdb passed the PCR reads through MiXCR, listing each CDR3 protein once. The data contain around 800,000 distinct CDR3 sequences, 15% to 20% of them singletons. Material: PBMCs, mostly from graft donor cells, obtained 360 days after TCRalphabeta/CD19-depleted stem cell transplant. These receptors originate from a male patient aged 10 to 17 who had a stem cell transplant for acute lymphoblastic leukemia, so the T cells may come from the graft donor.

The chain uses TRBV9 and TRBJ2-2, with D tentatively TRBD2 (6 bases). Germline loops: CDR1 SGDLS, CDR2 YYNGEE. The V end was cut by 3 bases, the J end by 6 bases, with 15 bases between. The CDR3 totals 15 residues. CDR3 region: CASSALDRGSGELFF. The CDR3 DNA reads TGTGCCAGCAGCGCCCTCGACCGGGGGTCCGGGGAGCTGTTTTTT. Combining the CDR3 with reference TRBV9 and TRBJ2-2 gives the whole variable domain DSGVTQTPKHLITATGQRVTLRCSPRSGDLSVYWYQQSLDQGLQFLIQYYNGEERAKGNILERFSAQQFPDLHSELNLSSLELGDSALYFCASSALDRGSGELFFGEGSRLTVL.

This clonotype has just a few counts. The rearrangement links TRBV5-6 to TRBJ1-4, with 8 bases that match TRBD1. Germline CDR1 SGHDT, CDR2 YYEEEE. The CDR3 has 18 residues. Unmatched junction bases numbered 11, after V lost 4 bases and J lost 0 bases. The CDR3 region has the DNA TGTGCCAGCAGCACGAGGACAGGGCGCATACCAACTAATGAAAAACTGTTTTTT. It codes for CASSTRTGRIPTNEKLFF.

This clonotype was found a few times. This chain links TRBV12-3 or TRBV12-4 with TRBJ1-6; D might be TRBD1 (5 bases). The CDR3 contains 16 residues. Trimming left V 5 bases short and J 10 bases short, with 21 bases between. The CDR3, as DNA: TGTGCCAGCAGTCGGCTGGTGAGGGGCGTAGGATCACCCCTCCACTTT. Its protein is CASSRLVRGVGSPLHF.

This clonotype was counted many times. This chain uses TRBV10-1 with TRBJ2-1; tentatively, D is TRBD1 (6 bases). V lost 0 bases and J lost 6, with 6 bases in between. The germline CDR1 and CDR2 sequences are WNHNN and SYGVQD (reference sequence). The CDR3 covers 13 residues. Here the CDR3 reads CASSESGGNEQFF. As DNA, the CDR3 is TGCGCCAGCAGTGAGTCAGGGGGCAATGAGCAGTTCTTC.

This chain joins TRBV4-2 and TRBJ2-1, with a tentative D call TRBD2 (5 bases). Trimming removed 0 bases from V and 16 bases from J, with 19 bases in between. The CDR3 has 14 residues. From germline, CDR1 is LGHNA and CDR2 YNFKEQ. The CDR3 here is CASSQEEAADSLFF. DNA of the CDR3: TGTGCCAGCAGCCAAGAAGAAGCGGCCGACTCGTTATTCTTC.

This clonotype was detected only a few times. The chain is built from TRBV5-1 and TRBJ1-5; TRBD1 matches at 8 bases. V shed 5 bases, J shed 5 bases, and the junction held 9 bases outside the gene matches. Germline V CDR1 and CDR2: SGHRS, YFSETQ. The CDR3 loop spans 15 amino acids. The DNA of the CDR3 is TGCGCCAGCAGTCTCCTTGGACAGGGCGATCAGCCCCAGCATTTT. Encoded protein: CASSLLGQGDQPQHF.

This clonotype has a handful of counts. The chain recombines TRBV29-1 with TRBJ1-2, with 8 positions matching TRBD1. The CDR3 has 14 residues. The trim removed 4 bases at V and 4 bases at J, leaving 8 bases unmatched. Germline loops: CDR1 SQVTM, CDR2 ANQGSEA. CDR3 nucleotide sequence: TGCAGCGTTGCCTCGGACAGGGTGCTCTATGGCTACACCTTC. Residues: CSVASDRVLYGYTF.

The DNA of the CDR3 is TGTGCCAGCAGCTTAAGTAGCGGCCCTGCTAGCACAGATACGCAGTATTTT. Translated: CASSLSSGPASTDTQYF. The rearrangement joins TRBV7-3 to TRBJ2-3; D might be TRBD2 (6 bases). V was cut by 1 base and J by 0 bases, with 14 bases left in between. This CDR3 is built from 17 residues. The germline gives CDR1 SGHTA, CDR2 FQGTGA.

This chain links TRBV25-1 with TRBJ1-6; the match to TRBD1 covers 9 bases. This CDR3 is 18 amino acids long. CDR1 MGHDK and CDR2 SYGVNS come from the germline V gene. The ends lost 3 bases at V and 0 bases at J; junction bases unmatched: 6. This CDR3 is CASSDYTGGSSYNSPLHF. As DNA, the CDR3 is TGTGCCAGCAGTGATTACACAGGGGGCAGCTCCTATAATTCACCCCTCCACTTT.